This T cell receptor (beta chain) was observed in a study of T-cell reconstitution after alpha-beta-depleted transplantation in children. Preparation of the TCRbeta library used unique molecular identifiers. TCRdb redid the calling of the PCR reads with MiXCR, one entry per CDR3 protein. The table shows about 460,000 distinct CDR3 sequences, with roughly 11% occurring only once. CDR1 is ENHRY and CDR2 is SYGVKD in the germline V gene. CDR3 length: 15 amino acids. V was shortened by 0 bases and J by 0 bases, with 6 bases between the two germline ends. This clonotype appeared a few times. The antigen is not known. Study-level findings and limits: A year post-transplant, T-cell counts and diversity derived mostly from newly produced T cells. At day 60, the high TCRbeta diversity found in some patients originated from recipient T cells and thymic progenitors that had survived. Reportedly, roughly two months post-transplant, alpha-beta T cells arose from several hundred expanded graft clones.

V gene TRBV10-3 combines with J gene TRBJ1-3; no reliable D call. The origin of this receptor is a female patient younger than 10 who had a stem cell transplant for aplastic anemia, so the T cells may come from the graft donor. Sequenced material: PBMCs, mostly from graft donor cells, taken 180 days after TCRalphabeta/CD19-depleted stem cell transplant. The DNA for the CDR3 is TGTGCCATCAGTGAGTCTGCCCCCTCTGGAAACACCATATATTTT. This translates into CAISESAPSGNTIYF.